The 6 T cell receptor beta chains in this list originate from one sample, sequenced in a study of blood T cell repertoires in COVID-19. The table came from immunoSEQ multiplex PCR; TCRdb's copy has only in-frame clones and leaves some out. Seen here are about 130,000 clones, approximately 80% observed once, and the top ten hold 3.8%. Sequenced: peripheral blood. The receptors were sampled from a woman aged 45-65 years with acute or convalescent COVID-19.

This chain connects TRBV27 to TRBJ1-1, with unresolved D. The CDR3 has 12 amino acids. V gave up 5 bases and J gave up 2 bases, with 6 bases separating them. Germline values: CDR1 MNHEY, CDR2 SMNVEV (reference sequence). CDR3 bases: TGTGCCAGCAGTCCGGGAAACACTGAAGCTTTCTTT. This encodes CASSPGNTEAFF.

This clone occurred a few times. V usage is TRBV30 and J usage is TRBJ1-4, with 7 positions matching TRBD1. Losses at the gene ends were 0 bases for V and 5 bases for J; bases not matched to a gene: 6. Germline V gene sequence: CDR1 GTSNPN, CDR2 SVGIG (reference sequence). This CDR3 region has 15 residues. CDR3 nucleotide sequence: TGTGCCTGGAGTGTACAGAGGGGGCGGAATGAAAAACTGTTTTTT. Translated, it gives CAWSVQRGRNEKLFF.

The chain links TRBV27 to TRBJ1-3, with D unresolved. The CDR3 totals 13 residues. Germline V CDR1 and CDR2: MNHEY, SMNVEV (reference sequence). The germline V and J ends were trimmed by 6 bases and 0 bases, with 6 bases remaining between them. CDR3: CASSKSSGNTIYF. DNA for the CDR3: TGTGCCAGCAGCAAGAGCTCTGGAAACACCATATATTTT.

The J gene is TRBJ1-4, the V gene TRBV30; a weak D match, TRBD1 (6 bases). Per the germline V gene, CDR1 is GTSNPN and CDR2 is SVGIG (reference sequence). V was pared by 3 bases and J by 5 bases, with 13 bases between. The CDR3 covers 14 residues. CDR3 residues: CAWRSWGGNEKLFF. The CDR3 DNA reads TGTGCCTGGAGATCGTGGGGGGGCAATGAAAAACTGTTTTTT.

V usage is TRBV6-5 and J usage is TRBJ1-5, with a possible D match to TRBD1 (5 bases). This CDR3 is 15 amino acids long. V lost 4 bases and J lost 7, with 17 bases in between. Germline values: CDR1 MNHEY, CDR2 SVGAGI. CDR3 loop: CASSSQGLTGQPQHF. CDR3 in DNA: TGTGCCAGCAGTTCCCAGGGCCTCACTGGCCAGCCCCAGCATTTT.

The rearrangement uses TRBV5-5 and TRBJ1-5; 10 positions match TRBD1. Germline CDR1 is SGHKS and CDR2 is YYEKEE (reference sequence). This CDR3 region has 14 residues. V lost 4 bases, J lost 5 bases, and 3 bases stayed unmatched. CDR3 loop: CASSGGTGDQPQHF. The CDR3 DNA sequence: TGTGCCAGCAGCGGAGGGACAGGGGATCAGCCCCAGCATTTT.